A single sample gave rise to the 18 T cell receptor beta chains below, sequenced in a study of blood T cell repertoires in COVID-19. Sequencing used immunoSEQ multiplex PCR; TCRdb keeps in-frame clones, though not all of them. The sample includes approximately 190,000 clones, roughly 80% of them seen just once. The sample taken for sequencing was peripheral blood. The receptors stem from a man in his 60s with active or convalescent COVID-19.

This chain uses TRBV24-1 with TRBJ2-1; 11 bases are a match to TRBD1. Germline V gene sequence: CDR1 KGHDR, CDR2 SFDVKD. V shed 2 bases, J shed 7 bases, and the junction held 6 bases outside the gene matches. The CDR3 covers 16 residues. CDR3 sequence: CATSDYGQGARNEQFF. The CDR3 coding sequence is TGTGCCACCAGTGATTACGGACAGGGGGCGCGGAATGAGCAGTTCTTC.

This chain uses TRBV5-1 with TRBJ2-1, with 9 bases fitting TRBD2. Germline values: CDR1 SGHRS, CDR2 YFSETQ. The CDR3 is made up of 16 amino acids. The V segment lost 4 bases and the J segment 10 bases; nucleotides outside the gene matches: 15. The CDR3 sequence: CASSPSAGGRIGEQFF. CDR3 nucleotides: TGCGCCAGCAGCCCGTCGGCGGGAGGGCGTATCGGGGAGCAGTTCTTC.

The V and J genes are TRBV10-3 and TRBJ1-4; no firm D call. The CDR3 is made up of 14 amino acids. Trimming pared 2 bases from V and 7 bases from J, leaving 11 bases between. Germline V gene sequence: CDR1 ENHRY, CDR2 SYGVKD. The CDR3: CAISEPQMSEKLFF. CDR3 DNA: TGTGCCATCAGTGAGCCCCAAATGAGTGAAAAACTGTTTTTT.

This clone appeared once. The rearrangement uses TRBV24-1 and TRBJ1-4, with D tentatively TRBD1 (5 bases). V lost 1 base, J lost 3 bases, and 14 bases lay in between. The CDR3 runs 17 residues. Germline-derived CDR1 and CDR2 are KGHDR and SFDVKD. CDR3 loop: CATSDFRGGGSNEKLFF. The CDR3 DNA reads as TGTGCCACCAGTGATTTTAGGGGAGGTGGATCTAATGAAAAACTGTTTTTT.

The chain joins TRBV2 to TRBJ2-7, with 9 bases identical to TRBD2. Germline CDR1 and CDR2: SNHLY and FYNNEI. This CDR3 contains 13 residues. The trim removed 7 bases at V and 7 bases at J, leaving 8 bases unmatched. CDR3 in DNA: TGTGCCAGCAAGGAACCTAGCGGGAAGGAGCAGTACTTC. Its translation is CASKEPSGKEQYF. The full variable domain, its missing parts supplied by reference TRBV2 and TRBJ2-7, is EPEVTQTPSHQVTQMGQEVILRCVPISNHLYFYWYRQILGQKVEFLVSFYNNEISEKSEIFDDQFSVERPDGSNFTLKIRSTKLEDSAMYFCASKEPSGKEQYFGPGTRLTVT.

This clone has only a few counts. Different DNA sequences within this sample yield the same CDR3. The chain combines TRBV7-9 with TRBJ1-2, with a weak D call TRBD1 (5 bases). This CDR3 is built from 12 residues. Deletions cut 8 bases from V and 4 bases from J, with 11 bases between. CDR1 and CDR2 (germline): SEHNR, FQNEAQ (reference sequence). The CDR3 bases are TGTGCCAGCTCAAGGGACTCCTATGGCTACACCTTC. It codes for CASSRDSYGYTF.

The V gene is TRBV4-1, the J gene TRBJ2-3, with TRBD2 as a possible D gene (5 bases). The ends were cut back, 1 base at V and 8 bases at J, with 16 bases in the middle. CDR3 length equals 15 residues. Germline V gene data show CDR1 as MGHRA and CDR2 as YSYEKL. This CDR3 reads CASSQAGFTAPTQYF. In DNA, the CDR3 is TGCGCCAGCAGCCAAGCGGGATTCACCGCCCCTACGCAGTATTTT.

The CDR3 here is CASSLLGGVGEQYF. CDR3 sequence (DNA): TGTGCCAGCAGCTTGTTGGGGGGAGTAGGCGAGCAGTACTTC. The chain recombines TRBV5-5 with TRBJ2-7; D might be TRBD2 (6 bases). Germline loops: CDR1 SGHKS, CDR2 YYEKEE (reference sequence). This CDR3 has 14 residues. The V and J ends lost 1 base and 6 bases respectively, with 14 bases between them.

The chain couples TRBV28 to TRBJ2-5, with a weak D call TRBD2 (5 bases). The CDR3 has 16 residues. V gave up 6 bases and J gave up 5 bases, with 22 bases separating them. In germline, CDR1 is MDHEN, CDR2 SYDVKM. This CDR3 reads CASRKLVRGIRETQYF. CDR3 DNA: TGTGCCAGCAGAAAACTGGTCCGGGGAATAAGGGAGACCCAGTACTTC.

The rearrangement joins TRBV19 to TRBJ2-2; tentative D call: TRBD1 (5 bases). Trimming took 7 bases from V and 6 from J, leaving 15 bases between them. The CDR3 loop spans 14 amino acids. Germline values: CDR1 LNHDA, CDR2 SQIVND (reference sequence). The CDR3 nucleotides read TGTGCCAGTAAGGTCTCAGGGTGGGCCGGGGAGCTGTTTTTT. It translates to CASKVSGWAGELFF.

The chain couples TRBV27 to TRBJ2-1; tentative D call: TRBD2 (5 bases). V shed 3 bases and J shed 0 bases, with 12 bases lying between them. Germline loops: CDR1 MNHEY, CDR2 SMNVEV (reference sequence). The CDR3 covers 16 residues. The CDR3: CASSFIAFGSYNEQFF. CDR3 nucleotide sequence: TGTGCCAGCAGTTTTATAGCGTTTGGCTCCTACAATGAGCAGTTCTTC.

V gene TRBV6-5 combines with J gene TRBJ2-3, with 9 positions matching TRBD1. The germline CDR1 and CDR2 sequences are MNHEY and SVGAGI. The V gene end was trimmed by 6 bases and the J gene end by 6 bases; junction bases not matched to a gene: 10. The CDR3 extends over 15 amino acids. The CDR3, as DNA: TGTGCCAGCAGCTACAGGGGGCCCTCCGGGGATACGCAGTATTTT. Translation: CASSYRGPSGDTQYF.

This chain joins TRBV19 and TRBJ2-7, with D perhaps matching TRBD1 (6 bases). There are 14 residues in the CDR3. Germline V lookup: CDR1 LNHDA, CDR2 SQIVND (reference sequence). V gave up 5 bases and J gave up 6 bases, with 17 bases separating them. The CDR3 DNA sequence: TGTGCCAGTAGTCAGACGACAGGTTCGGGCGAGCAGTACTTC. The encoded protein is CASSQTTGSGEQYF. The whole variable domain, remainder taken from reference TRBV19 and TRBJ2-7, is DGGITQSPKYLFRKEGQNVTLSCEQNLNHDAMYWYRQDPGQGLRLIYYSQIVNDFQKGDIAEGYSVSREKKESFPLTVTSAQKNPTAFYLCASSQTTGSGEQYFGPGTRLTVT.

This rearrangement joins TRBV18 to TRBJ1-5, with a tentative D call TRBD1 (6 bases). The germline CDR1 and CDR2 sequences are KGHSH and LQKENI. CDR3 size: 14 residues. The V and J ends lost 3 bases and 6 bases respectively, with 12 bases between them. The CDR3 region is CASSPQQGSQPQHF. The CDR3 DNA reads TGTGCCAGCTCACCCCAACAGGGAAGTCAGCCCCAGCATTTT.

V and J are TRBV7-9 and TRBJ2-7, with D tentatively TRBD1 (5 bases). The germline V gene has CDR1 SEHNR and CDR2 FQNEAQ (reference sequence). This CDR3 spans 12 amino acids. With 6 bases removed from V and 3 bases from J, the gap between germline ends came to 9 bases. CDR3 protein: CASRLDSYEQYF. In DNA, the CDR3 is TGTGCCAGCAGACTTGACAGCTACGAGCAGTACTTC.

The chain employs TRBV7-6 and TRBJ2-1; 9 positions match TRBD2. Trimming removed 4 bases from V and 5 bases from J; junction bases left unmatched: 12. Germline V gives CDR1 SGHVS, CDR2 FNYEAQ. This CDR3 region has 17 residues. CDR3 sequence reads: CASSYPSGVPGNNEQFF. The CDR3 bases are TGTGCCAGCAGCTATCCTAGCGGGGTACCTGGCAACAATGAGCAGTTCTTC.

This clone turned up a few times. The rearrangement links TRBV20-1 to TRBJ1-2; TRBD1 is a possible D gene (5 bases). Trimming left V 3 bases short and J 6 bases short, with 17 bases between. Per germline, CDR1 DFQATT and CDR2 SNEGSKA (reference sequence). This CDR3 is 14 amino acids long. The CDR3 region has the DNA TGCAGTGCTAGTAATCTGGGGCAGGTGGATGGCTACACCTTC. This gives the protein CSASNLGQVDGYTF.

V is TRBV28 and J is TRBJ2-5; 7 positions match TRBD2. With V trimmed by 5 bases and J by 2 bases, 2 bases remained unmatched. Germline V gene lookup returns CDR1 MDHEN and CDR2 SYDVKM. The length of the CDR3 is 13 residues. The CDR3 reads CASSPSGQETQYF. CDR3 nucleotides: TGTGCCAGCAGTCCTAGCGGACAAGAGACCCAGTACTTC.